This T cell receptor (beta chain) is from a study of cytomegalovirus exposure and HLA in healthy donors. On the study more broadly: Samples from HLA-typed donors yielded about 85 million unique TCRs in an early data release. Study-wide results and caveats: Common viral pathogens were later found to be apparently linked to several of the most significant clusters.

There are a few counts of this clone. What it binds is unknown. The CDR3 contains 13 residues. The V end was cut by 3 bases, the J end by 6 bases, with 6 bases between. CDR1 and CDR2 from the germline V gene are MGHDK and SYGVNS. 60 Vbeta and 13 Jbeta primers were used in PCR. Repertoires were generated with immunoSEQ multiplex PCR, while TCRdb's copy carries only in-frame clones and drops some. The sample lists roughly 150,000 clones; just under 75% were seen once. Input material: PBMCs. This clonotype originated in a woman aged 18-29 years in good health and CMV-seronegative. J is TRBJ1-6 and V is TRBV25-1; D gene unclear. The CDR3 loop is CASSDYSNSPLHF. Here the CDR3 DNA reads TGTGCCAGCAGTGACTACAGTAATTCACCCCTCCACTTT.